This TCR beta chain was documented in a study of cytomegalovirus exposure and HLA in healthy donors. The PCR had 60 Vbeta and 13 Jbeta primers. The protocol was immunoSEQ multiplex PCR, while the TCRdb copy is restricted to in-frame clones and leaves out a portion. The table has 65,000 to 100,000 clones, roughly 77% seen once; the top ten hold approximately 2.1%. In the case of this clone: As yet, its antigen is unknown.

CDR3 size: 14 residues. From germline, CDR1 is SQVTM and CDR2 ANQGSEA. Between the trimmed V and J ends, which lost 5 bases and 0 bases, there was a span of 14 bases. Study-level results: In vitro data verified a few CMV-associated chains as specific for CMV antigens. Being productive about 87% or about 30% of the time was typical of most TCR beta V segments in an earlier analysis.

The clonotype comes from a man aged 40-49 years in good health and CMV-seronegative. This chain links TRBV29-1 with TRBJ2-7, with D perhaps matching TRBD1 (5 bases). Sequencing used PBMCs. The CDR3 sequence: CSVSWQGRSYEQYF. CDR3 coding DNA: TGCAGCGTTTCGTGGCAGGGCCGCTCCTACGAGCAGTACTTC.